Each of the 7 T cell receptor beta chains below was sequenced from the same sample in a study of T-cell reconstitution after alpha-beta-depleted transplantation in children. Unique molecular identifiers were incorporated during preparation of the TCRbeta library. MiXCR, run by TCRdb on the PCR reads, gives a single entry per CDR3 protein. The repertoire holds about 640,000 distinct CDR3 sequences, with approximately 17% as singletons. The sequences come from PBMCs from the stem cell graft donor, collected from the stem cell graft. The receptors were gathered from a human donor who donated a stem cell graft to a child with acute myeloid leukemia.

This clonotype appeared many times. The rearrangement uses TRBV20-1 and TRBJ1-1; TRBD1 matches at 7 bases. CDR1 DFQATT and CDR2 SNEGSKA come from the germline V gene (reference sequence). V lost 2 bases and J lost 0; bases outside the gene matches: 6. The length of the CDR3 is 15 residues. CDR3 DNA sequence: TGCAGTGCTAGAAGACAGGGAGGCCTGAACACTGAAGCTTTCTTT. Translation: CSARRQGGLNTEAFF.

This clonotype was found many times. V gene TRBV29-1 combines with J gene TRBJ2-3; 8 nucleotides line up with TRBD1. With 7 bases clipped from V and 3 bases from J, the junction kept 6 bases outside the gene matches. The germline V gene has CDR1 SQVTM and CDR2 ANQGSEA. This CDR3 is built from 13 residues. The CDR3 region has the DNA TGCAGCGCCGGCAGGGGGCCGACAGATACGCAGTATTTT. Its translation is CSAGRGPTDTQYF.

This clonotype was seen many times. CDR3 DNA sequence: TGCAGCGTTGACGGGCCGGGATGGCCCATGAACACTGAAGCTTTCTTT. Translation gives CSVDGPGWPMNTEAFF. The chain recombines TRBV29-1 with TRBJ1-1; D gene ambiguous. V was shortened by 3 bases and J by 0 bases, with 17 bases between the two germline ends. CDR3 length equals 16 residues. The germline CDR1 and CDR2 sequences are SQVTM and ANQGSEA. Complete variable domain (other parts from reference TRBV29-1 and TRBJ1-1): SAVISQKPSRDICQRGTSLTIQCQVDSQVTMMFWYRQQPGQSLTLIATANQGSEATYESGFVIDKFPISRPNLTFSTLTVSNMSPEDSSIYLCSVDGPGWPMNTEAFFGQGTRLTVV.

This clonotype was observed a single time. A single base separates this from a much larger clone, so it may be a read error. V is TRBV20-1 and J is TRBJ2-5; weak D call: TRBD1 (5 bases). V lost 2 bases and J 6 bases, leaving 16 bases between the germline ends. Germline V gene sequence: CDR1 DFQATT, CDR2 SNEGSKA (reference sequence). The CDR3 is 14 amino acids. CDR3 in DNA: TGCAGTGCTAGATCGGGCCAGGGAAGTCAGACCCAGTACTTC. It yields the protein CSARSGQGSQTQYF.

The chain links TRBV7-2 to TRBJ1-6; D perhaps matches TRBD1 (6 bases). CDR1 and CDR2 (germline): SGHTA, FQGNSA. Trimming stripped 1 base from V and 8 bases from J, with 12 bases between. There are 15 residues in the CDR3. The chain's CDR3 is CASSLEQGWYSPLHF. In DNA, the CDR3 is TGTGCCAGCAGCTTAGAGCAGGGGTGGTATTCACCCCTCCACTTT. The full variable domain, completed using reference TRBV7-2 and TRBJ1-6, is GAGVSQSPSNKVTEKGKDVELRCDPISGHTALYWYRQSLGQGLEFLIYFQGNSAPDKSGLPSDRFSAERTGGSVSTLTIQRTQQEDSAVYLCASSLEQGWYSPLHFGNGTRLTVT.

This chain links TRBV2 with TRBJ1-1; no definite D call. V dropped 5 bases and J dropped 3 bases, with 7 bases sitting between them. CDR1 and CDR2 (germline): SNHLY, FYNNEI. CDR3 length: 12 amino acids. CDR3 sequence (DNA): TGTGCCAGCAGTTGGGTGGACACTGAAGCTTTCTTT. Translation: CASSWVDTEAFF.

This clonotype was recorded at least ten times. The rearrangement joins TRBV7-3 to TRBJ1-1; D is unclear. CDR3 length: 13 amino acids. V shed 2 bases and J shed 4 bases, with 8 bases lying between them. Germline lookup yields CDR1 SGHTA and CDR2 FQGTGA. CDR3 nucleotides: TGTGCCAGCAGCTTAGGTACTAGCACTGAAGCTTTCTTT. It yields the protein CASSLGTSTEAFF.